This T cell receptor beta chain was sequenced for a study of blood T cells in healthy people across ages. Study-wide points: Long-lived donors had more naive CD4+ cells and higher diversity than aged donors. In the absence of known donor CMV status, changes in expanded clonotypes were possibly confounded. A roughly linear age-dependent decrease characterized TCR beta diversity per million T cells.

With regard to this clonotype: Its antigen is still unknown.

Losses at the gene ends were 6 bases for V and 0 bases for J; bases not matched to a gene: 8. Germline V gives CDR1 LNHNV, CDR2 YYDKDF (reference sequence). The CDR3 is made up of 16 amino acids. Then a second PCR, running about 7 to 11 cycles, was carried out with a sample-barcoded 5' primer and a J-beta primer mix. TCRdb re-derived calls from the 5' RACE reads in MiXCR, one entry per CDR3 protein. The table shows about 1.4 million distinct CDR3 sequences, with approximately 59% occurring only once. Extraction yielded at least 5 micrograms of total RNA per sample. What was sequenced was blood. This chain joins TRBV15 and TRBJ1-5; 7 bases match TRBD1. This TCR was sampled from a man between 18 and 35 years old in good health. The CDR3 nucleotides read TGTGCCACCAGAACAGGGGATTCTTATAGCAATCAGCCCCAGCATTTT. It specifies CATRTGDSYSNQPQHF.